These 17 T cell receptor beta chains came from one sample sequenced in a study of T cell responses to AZD1222 COVID-19 vaccine. Only in-frame clones appear in the TCRdb table, and some are missing; sequencing was by immunoSEQ multiplex PCR. The table records 100,000 to 150,000 clones, 90% of them present only once. This specimen consisted of peripheral blood, obtained on day 0 of AZD1222 vaccination. The receptor set was obtained from an adult in good health.

The V call is TRBV5-6, the J call TRBJ1-4; no clear D. The CDR3 has 14 residues. Germline-derived CDR1 and CDR2 are SGHDT and YYEEEE. Trimming left V 0 bases short and J 7 bases short, with 10 bases between. The CDR3 nucleotides are TGTGCCAGCAGCTTGGACCTGGAGGTTGAAAAACTGTTTTTT. This translates into CASSLDLEVEKLFF.

This sequence joins TRBV21-1 and TRBJ1-5; TRBD1 was called by the table and not checked on the DNA. TRBV21-1 is deemed a pseudogene. The CDR3 contains 17 residues. The CDR3 is CASSKDRGLLSNQPQHF. CDR3 nucleotides: TGTGCCAGCAGCAAGGACAGGGGGCTCCTTAGCAATCAGCCCCAGCATTTT.

CDR3 residues: CASSLVQGAGYTF. The CDR3 DNA reads TGCGCCAGCAGCTTGGTACAGGGGGCCGGCTACACCTTC. J is TRBJ1-2 and V is TRBV5-1; 9 bases are shared with TRBD1. The length of the CDR3 is 13 residues. Germline loops: CDR1 SGHRS, CDR2 YFSETQ. Losses at the gene ends were 0 bases for V and 8 bases for J; bases not matched to a gene: 2.

The chain carries TRBV2 and TRBJ1-6; 7 positions agree with TRBD1. This CDR3 has 14 residues. J gave up 7 bases and V 7 bases, and 7 bases lay outside the gene matches. Germline V gene data show CDR1 as SNHLY and CDR2 as FYNNEI. The CDR3 nucleotides are TGTGCCAGCACCCCGGGACAGATGAATTCACCCCTCCACTTT. Translating gives CASTPGQMNSPLHF.

V usage is TRBV7-9 and J usage is TRBJ1-3, with D possibly matching TRBD1 (5 bases). CDR1 and CDR2 from the germline V gene are SEHNR and FQNEAQ (reference sequence). Trimming removed 4 bases from V and 3 bases from J, with 13 bases in between. The CDR3 extends over 15 amino acids. The CDR3 nucleotides read TGTGCCAGCAGCTCGGGACTCCCCGATGGAAACACCATATATTTT. It codes for CASSSGLPDGNTIYF.

This rearrangement joins TRBV5-1 to TRBJ1-2; a possible D gene is TRBD1 (5 bases). Germline V gene data show CDR1 as SGHRS and CDR2 as YFSETQ. V was trimmed by 0 bases and J by 2 bases, leaving 20 bases between them. The length of the CDR3 is 18 residues. In nucleotides, the CDR3 is TGCGCCAGCAGCTTGGACACTTTCGGACAAACCTCCAACTATGGCTACACCTTC. Residues: CASSLDTFGQTSNYGYTF.

The chain couples TRBV10-1 to TRBJ2-5, with D uncertain. Trimming pared 0 bases from V and 8 bases from J, leaving 10 bases between. CDR1 is WNHNN, CDR2 SYGVQD, per germline (reference sequence). The CDR3 is 13 residues long. The chain's CDR3 is CASSESPVGTQYF. CDR3 nucleotides: TGCGCCAGCAGTGAGTCTCCTGTGGGAACCCAGTACTTC.

The chain recombines TRBV6-2 or TRBV6-3 with TRBJ2-7; D might be TRBD2 (5 bases). V was trimmed by 3 bases and J by 4 bases, leaving 13 bases between them. The germline V gene has CDR1 MNHEY and CDR2 SVGEGT. This CDR3 comprises 14 residues. The CDR3 coding sequence is TGTGCCAGCAGTTATGGCAGGACGGGGTACGAGCAGTACTTC. It codes for CASSYGRTGYEQYF.

The genes are TRBV27 and TRBJ2-3, with D possibly TRBD2 on 5 matching bases. The CDR3 runs 15 residues. The germline gives CDR1 MNHEY, CDR2 SMNVEV (reference sequence). Trimming cost V 2 bases and J 0 bases, with 9 bases left between them. DNA of the CDR3: TGTGCCAGCAGTTTAGGTCGGACTAGCACAGATACGCAGTATTTT. Protein product: CASSLGRTSTDTQYF.

V gene TRBV11-2 combines with J gene TRBJ2-1; possibly TRBD1 for D (5 bases). The ends were cut back, 3 bases at V and 3 bases at J, with 9 bases in the middle. Germline V CDR1 and CDR2: SGHAT, FQNNGV. This CDR3 has 14 residues. The CDR3 is CASSFWTSYNEQFF. CDR3 DNA sequence: TGTGCCAGCAGCTTTTGGACAAGCTACAATGAGCAGTTCTTC.

This clone has just a few counts. The J gene is TRBJ1-6, the V gene TRBV27, with D unclear. Germline lookup yields CDR1 MNHEY and CDR2 SMNVEV (reference sequence). The CDR3 length is 14 residues. Trimming took 5 bases from V and 9 from J, leaving 14 bases between them. The CDR3 loop is CASSPLGRGSPLHF. DNA for the CDR3: TGTGCCAGCAGTCCCCTGGGGAGAGGTTCACCCCTCCACTTT.

J is TRBJ2-1 and V is TRBV20-1; D is unclear. CDR1 DFQATT and CDR2 SNEGSKA come from the germline V gene (reference sequence). The CDR3 runs to 11 residues. With 0 bases removed from V and 8 bases from J, the gap between germline ends came to 5 bases. CDR3 DNA sequence: TGCAGTGCTAGAGATGGGGATGAGCAGTTCTTC. Amino acid sequence: CSARDGDEQFF.

The J gene is TRBJ1-1, the V gene TRBV21-1; the table names TRBD1, a call not compared with the DNA. TRBV21-1 is a pseudogene segment. The CDR3 totals 12 residues. CDR3 protein: CASSPRQTEAFF. DNA for the CDR3: TGTGCCAGCAGCCCTCGACAGACAGAAGCTTTCTTT.

The chain couples TRBV4-3 to TRBJ1-2; D gene uncertain. Germline V gene lookup returns CDR1 LGHNA and CDR2 YSLEER. The CDR3 spans 13 residues. V gave up 0 bases and J gave up 4 bases, with 6 bases separating them. The chain's CDR3 is CASSQETGYGYTF. The CDR3 DNA sequence: TGCGCCAGCAGCCAAGAAACGGGCTATGGCTACACCTTC.

V usage is TRBV5-4 and J usage is TRBJ2-7; no firm D call. Per germline, CDR1 SGHNT and CDR2 YYREEE (reference sequence). V lost 7 bases and J 6 bases, leaving 14 bases between the germline ends. The CDR3 contains 12 residues. The CDR3 loop reads CASGRGVGEQYF. The DNA of the CDR3 is TGTGCCAGCGGACGAGGAGTGGGCGAGCAGTACTTC.

The chain carries TRBV2 and TRBJ1-1; D gene ambiguous. Between the trimmed V and J ends, which lost 4 bases and 1 base, there was a span of 10 bases. The CDR3 consists of 14 residues. Per germline, CDR1 SNHLY and CDR2 FYNNEI. The CDR3, as DNA: TGTGCCAGCAGTGTGGAAGGCGGGAACACTGAAGCTTTCTTT. Translation: CASSVEGGNTEAFF.

This chain uses TRBV28 with TRBJ1-5, with a possible D match to TRBD1 (6 bases). The CDR3 extends over 13 amino acids. CDR1 is MDHEN and CDR2 is SYDVKM in the germline V gene. V lost 5 bases, J lost 4 bases, and 9 bases lay in between. The chain's CDR3 is CASSQTGNQPQHF. DNA for the CDR3: TGTGCCAGCAGTCAAACAGGGAATCAGCCCCAGCATTTT. Drawing the rest from reference TRBV28 and TRBJ1-5, the complete variable domain is DVKVTQSSRYLVKRTGEKVFLECVQDMDHENMFWYRQDPGLGLRLIYFSYDVKMKEKGDIPEGYSVSREKKERFSLILESASTNQTSMYLCASSQTGNQPQHFGDGTRLSIL.